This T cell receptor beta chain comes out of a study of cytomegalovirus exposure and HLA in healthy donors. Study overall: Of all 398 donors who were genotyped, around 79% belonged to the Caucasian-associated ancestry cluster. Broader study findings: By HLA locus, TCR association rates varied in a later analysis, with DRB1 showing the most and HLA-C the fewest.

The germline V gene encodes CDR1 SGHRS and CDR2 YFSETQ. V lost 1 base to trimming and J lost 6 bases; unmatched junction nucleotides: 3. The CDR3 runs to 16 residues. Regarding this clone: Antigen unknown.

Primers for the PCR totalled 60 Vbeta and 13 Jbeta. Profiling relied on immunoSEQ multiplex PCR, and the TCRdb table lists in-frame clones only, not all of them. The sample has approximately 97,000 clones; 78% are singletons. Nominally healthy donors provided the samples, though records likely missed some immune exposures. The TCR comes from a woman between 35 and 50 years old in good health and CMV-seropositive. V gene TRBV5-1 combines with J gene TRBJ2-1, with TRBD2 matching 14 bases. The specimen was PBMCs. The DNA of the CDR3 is TGCGCCAGCAGCTTGACTGGACTAGCGGGAGGCAATGAGCAGTTCTTC. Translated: CASSLTGLAGGNEQFF.